The T cell receptor beta chain described here comes from a study of T cell responses to AZD1222 COVID-19 vaccine. The study, taken as a whole, reports: After two AZD1222 doses, spike-specific TCR breadth and depth rose versus day 0. Distributed over spike, vaccine-associated CD4 TCRs predominated at 160-218 and 743-854. Donors in the cohort were predominantly white British and more often female, and clonal diversity was possibly underestimated. Close to half of spike-specific TCRs reportedly recognize unmutated variant regions.

In the case of this clone: The antigen remains unidentified.

Assay: immunoSEQ multiplex PCR; the TCRdb copy retains only in-frame clones and omits some. The repertoire holds more than 75,000 clones, 90% seen once, with under 30% in the top ten. CDR1 SGDLS and CDR2 YYNGEE come from the germline V gene. The CDR3 is 16 residues long. The V end lost 0 bases, the J end lost 5 bases, and 15 bases lay between the germline ends. The source of this sequence is an adult in good health. This sample comprised peripheral blood, obtained on day 0 of AZD1222 vaccination. This sequence joins TRBV9 and TRBJ2-1; perhaps TRBD1 as D (6 bases). The CDR3 region is CASSVGRDMRNNEQFF. CDR3 DNA sequence: TGTGCCAGCAGCGTAGGCAGGGACATGAGAAACAATGAGCAGTTCTTC.